The entry below describes one T cell receptor (beta chain). Its antigen is as yet unknown. The PCR had 60 Vbeta and 13 Jbeta primers. TCRdb's table, derived via immunoSEQ multiplex PCR, lists solely in-frame clones and lacks some. With approximately 96,000 clones in the sample, the ten largest clones hold about 5.5%. The sample originates from a study of cytomegalovirus exposure and HLA in healthy donors. Across the whole study: Among the roughly 380 donors who were genotyped, roughly 85% fell in the genetic ancestry cluster that is associated with self-reported Caucasian donors. Study findings and constraints: The HLA-A and HLA-B alleles of most subjects were reportedly predicted accurately from TCR beta sequences. Cytomegalovirus-associated TCR beta chains were listed, numbering 164.

The germline V gene has CDR1 LGHNA and CDR2 YSLEER. V lost 4 bases and J lost 1; bases outside the gene matches: 1. The CDR3 spans 14 residues. This chain joins TRBV4-3 and TRBJ2-5, with 9 bases lining up with TRBD2. The sequenced sample was PBMCs. This clonotype originated in a girl aged 10 to 17 in good health and CMV-seropositive. CDR3 nucleotide sequence: TGCGCCAGCAGCCCGCGGGGGGGCCAAGAGACCCAGTACTTC. This gives the protein CASSPRGGQETQYF.